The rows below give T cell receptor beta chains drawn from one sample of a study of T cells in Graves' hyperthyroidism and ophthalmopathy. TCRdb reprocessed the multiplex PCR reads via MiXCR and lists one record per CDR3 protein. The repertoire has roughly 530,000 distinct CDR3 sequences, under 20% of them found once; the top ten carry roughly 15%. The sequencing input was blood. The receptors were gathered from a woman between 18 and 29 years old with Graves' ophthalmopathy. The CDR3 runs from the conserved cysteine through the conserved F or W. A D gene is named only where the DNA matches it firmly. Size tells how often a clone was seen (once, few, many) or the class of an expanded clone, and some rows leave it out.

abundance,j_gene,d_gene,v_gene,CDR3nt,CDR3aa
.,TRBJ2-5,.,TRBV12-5,TGTGCTGGTGGTCTTACTGGATCACAAGAGACCCAGTACTTC,CAGGLTGSQETQYF
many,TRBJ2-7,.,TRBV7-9,TGTGCCAGCAGCTACGAGCGATTATCCCCAGGCGAGCAGTACTTC,CASSYERLSPGEQYF
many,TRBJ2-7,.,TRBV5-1,TGCGCCAGCAGCTTGGGAGTCGGGGTAGTCACCTACGAGCAGTACTTC,CASSLGVGVVTYEQYF
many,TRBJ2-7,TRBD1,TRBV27,TGTGCCAGCTGTTCCGGGACAGGGGGCTACGAGCAGTACTTC,CASCSGTGGYEQYF
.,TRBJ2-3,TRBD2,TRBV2,TGTGCCAGCCTAGCGGGAGGTGGGGATACGCAGTATTTT,CASLAGGGDTQYF
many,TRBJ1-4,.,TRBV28,TGTGCCAGCAGTTCCGCCACAGGGCAAGCGGGTGAAAAACTGTTTTTT,CASSSATGQAGEKLFF
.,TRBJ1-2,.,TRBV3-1,TGTGCCAGCAGCCTGGATATAGGGGCTACTAACTATGGCTACACCTTC,CASSLDIGATNYGYTF
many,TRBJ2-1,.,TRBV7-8,TGTGCCAGCAGCTCGTTTAGCGACCTAAACTACAATGAGCAGTTCTTC,CASSSFSDLNYNEQFF
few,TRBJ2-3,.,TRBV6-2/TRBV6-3,TGTGCCAGCAGCACCTCGGGAGATACGCAGTATTTT,CASSTSGDTQYF
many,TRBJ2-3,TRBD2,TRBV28,TGTGCCAGCAGTTTAGACGGACTAGTGGGCACAGATACGCAGTATTTT,CASSLDGLVGTDTQYF
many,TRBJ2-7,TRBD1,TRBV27,TGTGCCAGCAGTTTGGGGACAGGGGCCTACTACGAGCAGTACTTC,CASSLGTGAYYEQYF
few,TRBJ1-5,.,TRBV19,TGTGCCAGTAGACGACAGCACTTCGATCCCCAAAATCAGCCCCAGCATTTT,CASRRQHFDPQNQPQHF
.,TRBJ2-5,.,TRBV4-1,TGCGCCAGCAGCCAAGAGGGTGCCCAAGAGACCCAGTACTTC,CASSQEGAQETQYF
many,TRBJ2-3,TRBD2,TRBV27,TGTGCCAGCAGTTTATGGGCTAGCGGGAGCTTGGAAGATACGCAGTATTTT,CASSLWASGSLEDTQYF
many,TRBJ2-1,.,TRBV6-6,TGTGCCAGCAGTTACTCTGGCGGGGGCTCGTACAATGAGCAGTTCTTC,CASSYSGGGSYNEQFF
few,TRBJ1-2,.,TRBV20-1,TGCAGTGCTCGTACAGGGTACTATGGCTACACCTTC,CSARTGYYGYTF
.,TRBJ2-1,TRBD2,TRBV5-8,TGTGCCAGCAGCTTGGAAGCCGCTAGCGGGAGGAATGAGCAGTTCTTC,CASSLEAASGRNEQFF
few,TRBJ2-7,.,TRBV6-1,TGTGCCAGCAGCGACGAGGCCTACGAGCAGTACTTC,CASSDEAYEQYF
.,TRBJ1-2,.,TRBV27,TGTGCCAGCAGACCGGGACAACCTTCCCATGGCTACACCTTC,CASRPGQPSHGYTF
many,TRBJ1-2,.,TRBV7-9,TGTGCCAGCAGCGCGACCTCTGGGGGTTATGGCTACACCTTC,CASSATSGGYGYTF
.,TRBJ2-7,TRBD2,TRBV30,TGTGCCTGGAGTGTAGGCGCTGGGCGGGGGGGCTCCTACGAGCAGTACTTC,CAWSVGAGRGGSYEQYF
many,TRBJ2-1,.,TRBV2,TGTGCCAGCGCCAGCCAGGCAAGCTCCTACAATGAGCAGTTCTTC,CASASQASSYNEQFF
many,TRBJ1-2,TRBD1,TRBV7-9,TGTGCCAGCAGCTTCGACAGGGTTGGCTACACCTTC,CASSFDRVGYTF
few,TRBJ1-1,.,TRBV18,TGTGCCAGCTCACCACCGAGATCTGGCTCTGACACTGAAGCTTTCTTT,CASSPPRSGSDTEAFF
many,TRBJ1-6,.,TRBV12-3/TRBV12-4,TGTGCCAGCAGTGGGAGTAGCTCCTATAATTCACCCCTCCACTTT,CASSGSSSYNSPLHF
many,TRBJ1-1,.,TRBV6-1,TGTGCCAGCACGTCACAGACGAACACTGAAGCTTTCTTT,CASTSQTNTEAFF
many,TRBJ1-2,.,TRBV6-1,TGTGCCAGCAGTCCGAACAGGGTTGGGTACTATGGCTACACCTTC,CASSPNRVGYYGYTF
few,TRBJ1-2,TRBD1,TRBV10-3,TGTGCCATCAGTGAGCGGGACAGCTCCTATGGCTACACCTTC,CAISERDSSYGYTF